This T cell receptor beta chain stems from a study of blood T cell repertoires in COVID-19. Across the study: Sample material is recorded as cDNA or gDNA derived from T cells, B-cell-depleted T cells, or PBMCs.

Germline-derived CDR1 and CDR2 are MGHRA and YSYEKL. V dropped 1 base and J dropped 7; count of bases not matched to a gene: 7. This CDR3 has 15 amino acids. Participants, about 18 to 100 years old, spanned around 25 US areas. Here immunoSEQ multiplex PCR was the method, and the copy in TCRdb shows in-frame clones only, minus some. This table has hundreds of thousands of clones, 90% appearing once. The chain employs TRBV4-1 and TRBJ2-1, with 7 bases matching TRBD1. Sequencing used PBMCs or T cells enriched from blood (not recorded which). The receptor's source is a woman aged 18 to 35 with acute COVID-19. The CDR3: CASSQGTEGANEQFF. The CDR3 nucleotides are TGCGCCAGCAGCCAAGGAACAGAGGGGGCGAATGAGCAGTTCTTC.